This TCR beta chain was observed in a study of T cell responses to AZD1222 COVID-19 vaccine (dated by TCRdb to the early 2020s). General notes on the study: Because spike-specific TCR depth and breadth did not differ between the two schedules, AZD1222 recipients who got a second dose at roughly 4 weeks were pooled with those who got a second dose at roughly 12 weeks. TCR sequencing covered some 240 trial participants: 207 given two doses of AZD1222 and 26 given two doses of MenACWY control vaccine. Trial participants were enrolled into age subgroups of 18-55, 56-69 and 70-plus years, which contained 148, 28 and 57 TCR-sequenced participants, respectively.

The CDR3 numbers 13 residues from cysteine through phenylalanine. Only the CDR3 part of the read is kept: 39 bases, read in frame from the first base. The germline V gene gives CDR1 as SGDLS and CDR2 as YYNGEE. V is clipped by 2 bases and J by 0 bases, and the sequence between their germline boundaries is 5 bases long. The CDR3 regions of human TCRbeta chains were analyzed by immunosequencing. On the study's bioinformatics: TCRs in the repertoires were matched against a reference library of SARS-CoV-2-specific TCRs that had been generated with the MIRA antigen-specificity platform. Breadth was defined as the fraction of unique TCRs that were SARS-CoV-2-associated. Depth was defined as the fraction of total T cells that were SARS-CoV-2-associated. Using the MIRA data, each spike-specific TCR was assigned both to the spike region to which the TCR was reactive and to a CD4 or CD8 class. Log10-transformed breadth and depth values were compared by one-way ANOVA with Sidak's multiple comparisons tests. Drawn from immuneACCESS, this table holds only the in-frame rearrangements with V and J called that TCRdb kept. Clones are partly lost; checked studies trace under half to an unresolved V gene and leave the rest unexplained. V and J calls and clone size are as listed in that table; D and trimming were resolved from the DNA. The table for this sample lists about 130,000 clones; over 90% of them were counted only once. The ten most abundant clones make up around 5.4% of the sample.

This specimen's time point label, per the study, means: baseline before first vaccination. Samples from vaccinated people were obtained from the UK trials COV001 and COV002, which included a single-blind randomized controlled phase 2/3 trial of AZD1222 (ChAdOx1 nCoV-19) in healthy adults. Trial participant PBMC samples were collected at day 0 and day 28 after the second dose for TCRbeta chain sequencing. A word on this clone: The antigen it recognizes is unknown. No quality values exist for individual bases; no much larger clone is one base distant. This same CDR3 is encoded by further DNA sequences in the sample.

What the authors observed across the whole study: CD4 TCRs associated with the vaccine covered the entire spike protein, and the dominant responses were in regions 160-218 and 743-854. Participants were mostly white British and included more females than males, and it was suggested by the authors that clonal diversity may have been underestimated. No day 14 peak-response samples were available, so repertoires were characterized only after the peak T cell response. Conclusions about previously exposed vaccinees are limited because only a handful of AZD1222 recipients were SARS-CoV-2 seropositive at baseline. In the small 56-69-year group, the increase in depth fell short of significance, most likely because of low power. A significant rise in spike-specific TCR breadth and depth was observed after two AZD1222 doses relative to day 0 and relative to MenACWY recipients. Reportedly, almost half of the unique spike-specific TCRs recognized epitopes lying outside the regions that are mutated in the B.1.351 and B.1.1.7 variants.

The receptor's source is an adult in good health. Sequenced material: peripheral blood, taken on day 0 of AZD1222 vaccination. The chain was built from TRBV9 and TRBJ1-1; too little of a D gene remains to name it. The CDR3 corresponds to CASSVALNTEAFF. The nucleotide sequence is TGTGCCAGCAGCGTGGCGCTGAACACTGAAGCTTTCTTT.